Below are 2 T cell receptor beta chains sequenced from a single sample in a study of T cell clonotyping in hematopoietic cell transplantation. Measured with immunoSEQ multiplex PCR; TCRdb has only the in-frame clones, and not every one. The sample consists of approximately 16,000 clones, 90% of them appearing once. Sample: peripheral blood mononuclear cells. Source of these receptors: a man aged 45 to 65 in good health. Some clones in this sample may be carry-over from other donors' samples.

This chain joins TRBV4-1 and TRBJ2-3; 7 bases match TRBD2. Germline loops: CDR1 MGHRA, CDR2 YSYEKL. This CDR3 comprises 18 residues. The J segment lost 1 base and the V segment lost 3 bases, leaving 13 bases of the junction unmatched. This CDR3 reads CASSHYRDYPGGTDTQYF. The CDR3 coding sequence is TGCGCCAGCAGCCACTACCGGGACTACCCGGGGGGCACAGATACGCAGTATTTT.

This clone has just one count. V is TRBV2 and J is TRBJ2-3; maybe TRBD1 (5 bases). V was cut by 5 bases and J by 5 bases, with 8 bases left in between. The CDR3 sequence is 12 residues long. Germline V gene data show CDR1 as SNHLY and CDR2 as FYNNEI. The CDR3 DNA is TGTGCCAGCAGTATCGACAGAGATACGCAGTATTTT. Translated: CASSIDRDTQYF.